This TCR beta chain is drawn from a study of cytomegalovirus exposure and HLA in healthy donors. Study results and caveats: According to a later analysis, most TCR beta chains associated with CMV appeared HLA-restricted.

Trimming left V 1 base short and J 7 bases short, with 14 bases between. The CDR3 has 14 amino acids. Germline loops: CDR1 SGHVS, CDR2 FNYEAQ. PCR employed 60 Vbeta and 13 Jbeta primers. Some clones are missing from TCRdb's copy, which holds only in-frame ones; the method was immunoSEQ multiplex PCR. Among roughly 150,000 clones listed, over 60% were seen once. Of note for this clone: What it binds is not known.

The chain is built from TRBV7-6 and TRBJ2-7; D gene uncertain. This TCR was sampled from a male donor in good health and CMV-seronegative. The specimen was PBMCs. CDR3 nucleotide sequence: TGTGCCAGCAGCTTAGATTTGGTGACGAGGGAGCAGTACTTC. Protein sequence: CASSLDLVTREQYF.